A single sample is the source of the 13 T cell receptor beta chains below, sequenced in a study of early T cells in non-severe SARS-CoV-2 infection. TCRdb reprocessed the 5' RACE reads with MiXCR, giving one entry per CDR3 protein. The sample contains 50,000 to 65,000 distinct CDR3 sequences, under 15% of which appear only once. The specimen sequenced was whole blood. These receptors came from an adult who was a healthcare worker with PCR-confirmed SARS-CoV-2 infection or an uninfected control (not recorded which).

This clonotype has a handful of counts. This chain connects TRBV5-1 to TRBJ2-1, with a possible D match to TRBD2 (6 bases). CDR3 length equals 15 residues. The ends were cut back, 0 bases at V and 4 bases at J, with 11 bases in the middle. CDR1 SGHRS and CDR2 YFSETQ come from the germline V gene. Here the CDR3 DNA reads TGCGCCAGCAGCTTGGTGCTAGCGCAATACAATGAGCAGTTCTTC. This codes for CASSLVLAQYNEQFF.

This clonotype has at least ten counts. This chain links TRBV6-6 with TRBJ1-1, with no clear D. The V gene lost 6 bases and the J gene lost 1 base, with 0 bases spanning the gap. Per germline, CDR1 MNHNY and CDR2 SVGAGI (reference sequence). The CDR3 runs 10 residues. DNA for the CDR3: TGTGCCAGCAGGAACACTGAAGCTTTCTTT. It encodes CASRNTEAFF.

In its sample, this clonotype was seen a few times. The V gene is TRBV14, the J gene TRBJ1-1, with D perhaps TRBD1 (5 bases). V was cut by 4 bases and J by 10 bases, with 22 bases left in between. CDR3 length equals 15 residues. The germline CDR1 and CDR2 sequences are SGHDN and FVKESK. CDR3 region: CASSRGQAGPGGAFF. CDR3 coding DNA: TGTGCCAGCAGCCGTGGACAAGCCGGTCCTGGAGGAGCTTTCTTT.

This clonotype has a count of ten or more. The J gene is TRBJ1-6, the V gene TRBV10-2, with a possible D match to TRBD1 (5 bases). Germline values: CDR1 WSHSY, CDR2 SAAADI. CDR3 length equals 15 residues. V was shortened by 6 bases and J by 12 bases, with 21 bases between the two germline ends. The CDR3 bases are TGCGCCAGCAGGCCCCCGGGACCTGGAGCGGAACCCCTCCACTTT. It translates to CASRPPGPGAEPLHF.

This CDR3 reads CASSYSMGIDEQFF. CDR3 nucleotides: TGTGCCAGCAGTTACTCGATGGGCATCGATGAGCAGTTCTTC. This chain uses TRBV6-2 or TRBV6-3 with TRBJ2-1; no definite D call. V was cut by 0 bases and J by 8 bases, with 11 bases left in between. In germline, CDR1 is MNHEY, CDR2 SVGEGT. The CDR3 runs 14 residues.

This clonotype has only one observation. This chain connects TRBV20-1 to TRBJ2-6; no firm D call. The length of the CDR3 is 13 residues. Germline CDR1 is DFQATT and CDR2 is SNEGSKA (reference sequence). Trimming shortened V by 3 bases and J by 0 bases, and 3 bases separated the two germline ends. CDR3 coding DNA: TGCAGTGCTAGGGACTCTGGGGCCAACGTCCTGACTTTC. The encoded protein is CSARDSGANVLTF.

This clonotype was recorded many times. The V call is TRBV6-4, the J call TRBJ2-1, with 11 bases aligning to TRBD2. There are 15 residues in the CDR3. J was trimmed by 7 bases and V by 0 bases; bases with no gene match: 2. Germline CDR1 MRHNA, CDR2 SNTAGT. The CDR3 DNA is TGTGCCAGCAGTGACTCTAGCGGGGGGGCAAATGAGCAGTTCTTC. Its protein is CASSDSSGGANEQFF.

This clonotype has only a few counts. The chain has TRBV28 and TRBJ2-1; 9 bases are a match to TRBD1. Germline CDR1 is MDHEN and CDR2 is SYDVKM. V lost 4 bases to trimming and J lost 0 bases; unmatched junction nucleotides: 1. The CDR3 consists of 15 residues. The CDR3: CASSSQGASYNEQFF. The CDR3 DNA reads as TGTGCCAGCAGTTCACAGGGGGCCTCCTACAATGAGCAGTTCTTC. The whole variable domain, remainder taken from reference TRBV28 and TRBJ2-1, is DVKVTQSSRYLVKRTGEKVFLECVQDMDHENMFWYRQDPGLGLRLIYFSYDVKMKEKGDIPEGYSVSREKKERFSLILESASTNQTSMYLCASSSQGASYNEQFFGPGTRLTVL.

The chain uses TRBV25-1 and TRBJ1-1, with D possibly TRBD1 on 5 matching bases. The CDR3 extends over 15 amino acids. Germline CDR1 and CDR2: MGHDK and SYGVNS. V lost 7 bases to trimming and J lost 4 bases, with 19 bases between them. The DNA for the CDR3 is TGTGCCAGCACCAGCCGCTACCAGAGGGGCACTGAAGCTTTCTTT. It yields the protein CASTSRYQRGTEAFF.

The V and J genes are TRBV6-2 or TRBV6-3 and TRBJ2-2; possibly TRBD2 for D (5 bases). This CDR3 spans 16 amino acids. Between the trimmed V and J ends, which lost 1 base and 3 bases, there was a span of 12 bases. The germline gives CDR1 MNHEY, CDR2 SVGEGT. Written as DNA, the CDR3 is TGTGCCAGCAGTTACTTACTAGTCGGCGACACCGGGGAGCTGTTTTTT. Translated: CASSYLLVGDTGELFF.

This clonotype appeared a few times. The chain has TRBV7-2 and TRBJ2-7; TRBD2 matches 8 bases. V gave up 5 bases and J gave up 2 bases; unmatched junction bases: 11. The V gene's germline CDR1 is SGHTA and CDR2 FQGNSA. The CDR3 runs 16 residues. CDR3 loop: CASSLIAGGSTYEQYF. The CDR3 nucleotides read TGTGCCAGCAGCCTCATCGCGGGGGGCTCGACCTACGAGCAGTACTTC.

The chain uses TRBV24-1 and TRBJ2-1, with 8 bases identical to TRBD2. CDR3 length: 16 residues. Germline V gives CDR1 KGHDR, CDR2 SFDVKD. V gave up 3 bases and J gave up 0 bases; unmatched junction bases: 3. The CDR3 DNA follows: TGTGCCACCAGTGATACAGCGGGGGCCTCCTACAATGAGCAGTTCTTC. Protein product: CATSDTAGASYNEQFF.

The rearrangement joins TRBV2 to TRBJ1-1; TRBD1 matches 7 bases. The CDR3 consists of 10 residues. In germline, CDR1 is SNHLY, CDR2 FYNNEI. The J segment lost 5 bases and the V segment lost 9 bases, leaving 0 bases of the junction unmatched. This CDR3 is CARQGTEAFF. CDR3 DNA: TGTGCCAGACAGGGGACTGAAGCTTTCTTT.